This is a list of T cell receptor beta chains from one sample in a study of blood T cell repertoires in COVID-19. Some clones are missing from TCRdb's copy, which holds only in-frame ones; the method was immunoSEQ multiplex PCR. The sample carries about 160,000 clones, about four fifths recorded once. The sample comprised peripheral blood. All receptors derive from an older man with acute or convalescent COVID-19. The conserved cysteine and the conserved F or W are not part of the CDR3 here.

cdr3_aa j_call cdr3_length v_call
ASSQAGAYNEQF TRBJ2-1 12 TRBV3-1/TRBV3-2
ATSDGTVAEQY TRBJ2-7 11 TRBV24-1
ASRHLSLCEAGAGGYIGELF TRBJ2-2 20 TRBV23-1
ASSSQGSPNTEAF TRBJ1-1 13 TRBV7-9
ASSPGQAPHTIY TRBJ1-3 12 TRBV7-3
ASGGAGASYEQY TRBJ2-7 12 TRBV28
ASSQAQNQETQY TRBJ2-5 12 TRBV4-2
ASGPGQYNSPLH TRBJ1-6 12 TRBV11-3
ASRDSSTYNEQF TRBJ2-1 12 TRBV28
ASSPADSGNTIY TRBJ1-3 12 TRBV18
ASPEPQH TRBJ1-5 7 TRBV7-4
ASSFRDSEAF TRBJ1-1 10 TRBV5-6
ASSLSVGGYEQY TRBJ2-7 12 TRBV28
ASSQGLADTYEQY TRBJ2-7 13 TRBV14
ASSLDVAGGVDTQY TRBJ2-3 14 TRBV5-4
ASSITGTGESPLH TRBJ1-6 13 TRBV2
ASSQDRRVGGRETQY TRBJ2-5 15 TRBV3-1/TRBV3-2
ASSDWTGGTSEKLF TRBJ1-4 14 TRBV6-1
ASSPRLQGGEQY TRBJ2-7 12 TRBV18
ASSLRGWAVYNEQF TRBJ2-1 14 TRBV5-1
ASSPGLATSYEQY TRBJ2-7 13 TRBV7-8
ASSTGYVAVDEQF TRBJ2-1 13 TRBV6-5
ASSPDTSSYNEQF TRBJ2-1 13 TRBV7-7
ASRGLAGVYEQY TRBJ2-7 12 TRBV2
ASSFGDNQPQH TRBJ1-5 11 TRBV19
ASSPTGTSYNEQF TRBJ2-1 13 TRBV7-9
ASSEAGGRGGNQPQH TRBJ1-5 15 TRBV6-1
ASSYSGSPNTEAF TRBJ1-1 13 TRBV6-5
ASSPTDRVRDNQPQH TRBJ1-5 15 TRBV19
ASSSRQTWGNQPQH TRBJ1-5 14 TRBV6-5
ASSLPGRAGLINEQF TRBJ2-1 15 TRBV7-3
ASSIGQGDYKPQH TRBJ1-5 13 TRBV19
ASSEDRINEKLF TRBJ1-4 12 TRBV6-1
ASSSGGQGGTEAF TRBJ1-1 13 TRBV5-4
ASSVAQGWSPLH TRBJ1-6 12 TRBV9
ASRGGFADNEQF TRBJ2-1 12 TRBV5-1
ASALRSANTGELF TRBJ2-2 13 TRBV5-1
ASSGSQGAGNSPLH TRBJ1-6 14 TRBV7-2
ASSLAQGPSYEQY TRBJ2-7 13 TRBV7-8
ASSRSSGYSNQPQH TRBJ1-5 14 TRBV19
ASSFSGNSYNEQF TRBJ2-1 13 TRBV11-3
ASSLYSTEAF TRBJ1-1 10 TRBV12-3/TRBV12-4
ATSPKLAGSTDTQY TRBJ2-3 14 TRBV24-1
ASSYRLTAGANVLT TRBJ2-6 14 TRBV6-5
ASRPTGRFEKLF TRBJ1-4 12 TRBV19
ASSTSGQETQY TRBJ2-5 11 TRBV2
ASSYRDREGNEQF TRBJ2-1 13 TRBV7-2
ASSPGGPPGNTIY TRBJ1-3 13 TRBV11-3
ASSPDPQGTDTQY TRBJ2-3 13 TRBV18
ASSGQGAGNQPQH TRBJ1-5 13 TRBV6-6